This T cell receptor (beta chain) was profiled in a study of human T cells and chemical hapten exposure listed by TCRdb under 2021. At the level of the whole study: For sensitization, 2% DPC in acetone was applied to a 2 cm by 2 cm area of upper inner arm skin. Blood was sampled from patients pre-sensitization (week 0) and at 2, 6 and about 24 weeks after DPC sensitization. Libraries were combined into a pool for sequencing, and differences in TCR yield between samples came mainly from small differences in library volumes within the pool. For TCR sequencing, blood came from 25 to 35 alopecia patients at anywhere from one to four time points (pre-sensitization, 2, 6 and 24 weeks). Throughout the study period of about 22 weeks, patients also received therapeutic DPC doses to the scalp every week. The study tracked peripheral blood TCR repertoire changes in vivo during primary and secondary sensitization to the hapten diphenylcyclopropenone (DPC) in alopecia patients. The patient cohort, mostly female, included alopecia areata with under or over 50% scalp involvement, alopecia totalis and alopecia universalis. Patch testing was done on the upper back using Finn chambers containing 0.01% DPC, and results were scored after 6 days according to International Contact Dermatitis Research Group standards. The research as a whole found: The number of PT1 expanded TCRs positively correlated with patch test score, significant at thresholds 8, 16 and 32 but not 4. After repeated subsampling, the strength of the expansion versus patch-test correlation and the threshold at which it became significant changed. Significantly more large CDR3 similarity clusters were formed by expanded TCRs than by pre-sensitization or healthy control sets, consistent with antigen-driven responses. Because all patients had alopecia, a presumed autoimmune disease, the immune response of the patients might differ from that of healthy individuals. DPC sensitization did not change the number of TCRs with a frequency above 1 in 1000, and there was no evidence of changes in global repertoire structure.

The library relied on RACE. The listed sequencing device is NextSeq 500. During library preparation, unique molecular identifiers were attached to individual cDNA molecules so that TCRs could be counted in a quantitative, reproducible way. From each blood RNA sample, both TCR alpha and TCR beta chains were sequenced. On the authors' methods: The median number of TCRs per sample was approximately 96,000, ranging from roughly 20,000 to 700,000. V, J and CDR3 annotation of the TCR reads was carried out using the Decombinator software suite. For the PS versus PT1 abundance plots, all samples were subsampled to the same number of TCRs (28,000). Expanded TCRs were defined as absent before sensitization and observed at least eight times at the 2-week time point. TCRdb reworked the public reads: Q25 trimming with fastp, MiXCR clone assembly, productive beta chains retained. All rows with the same CDR3 protein become a single entry with the most common DNA and genes. The authors' filters were not applied to this entry. The sample yields tens of thousands of distinct CDR3 sequences; 7.5% to 10% were counted once. The ten largest make up around 3.3% of the sample.

Trimming at the junction amounts to 4 bases on V and 6 bases on J, and the germline ends lie 10 bases apart. The CDR3 contains 14 residues, cysteine and phenylalanine counted. Only the CDR3 region is kept as DNA, spanning 42 bases read in frame from base 1. CDR1 and CDR2, looked up from the germline V gene, are SGHDN and FVKESK. This clonotype was detected a few times. The antigen this receptor binds is unknown. Base quality data are lacking; no much larger clone is found one base away. According to the study, the label for this sample's time point signals: patch test 1, 2 weeks after DPC sensitization. Read against the paper, the sample's treatment or condition label means: therapeutic diphenylcyclopropenone sensitization with weekly scalp DPC. At each patch-test visit, blood was drawn before the patch test was applied. Patients were eligible if aged 18 to 70, diagnosed with alopecia and judged suitable for DPC therapy, and pregnant patients were excluded. Total RNA was extracted from unfractionated whole blood that had been collected in Tempus Blood RNA tubes.

The chain is made from TRBV14 and TRBJ1-6; too little of a D gene remains to name it. The specimen comprised whole blood, sampled in connection with sensitization to the hapten diphenylcyclopropenone (DPC). This TCR was recovered from a woman between 40 and 55 years old with alopecia areata. Some clones in this sample may be carry-over from other donors' samples. The sequenced DNA is TGTGCCAGCAGCCTAGGCCTGAGTAATTCACCCCTCCACTTT. This sequence encodes CASSLGLSNSPLHF.